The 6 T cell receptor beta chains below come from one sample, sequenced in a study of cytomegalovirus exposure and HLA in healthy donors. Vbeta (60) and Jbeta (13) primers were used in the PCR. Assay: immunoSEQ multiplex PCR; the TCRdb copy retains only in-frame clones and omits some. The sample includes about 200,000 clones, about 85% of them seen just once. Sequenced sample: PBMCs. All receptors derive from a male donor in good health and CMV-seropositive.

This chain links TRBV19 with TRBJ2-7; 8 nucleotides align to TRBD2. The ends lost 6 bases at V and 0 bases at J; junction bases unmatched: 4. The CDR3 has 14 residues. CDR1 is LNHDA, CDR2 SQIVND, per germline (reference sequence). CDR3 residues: CASRLAGSSYEQYF. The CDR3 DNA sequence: TGTGCCAGTAGGTTAGCGGGGAGCTCCTACGAGCAGTACTTC. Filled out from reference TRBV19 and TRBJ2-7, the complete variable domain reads DGGITQSPKYLFRKEGQNVTLSCEQNLNHDAMYWYRQDPGQGLRLIYYSQIVNDFQKGDIAEGYSVSREKKESFPLTVTSAQKNPTAFYLCASRLAGSSYEQYFGPGTRLTVT.

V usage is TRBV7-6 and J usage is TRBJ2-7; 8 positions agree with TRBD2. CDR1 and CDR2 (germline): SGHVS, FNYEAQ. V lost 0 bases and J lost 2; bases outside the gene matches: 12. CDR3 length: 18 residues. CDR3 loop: CASSLASSVAGTPYEQYF. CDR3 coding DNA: TGTGCCAGCAGCTTAGCTTCTTCGGTAGCGGGGACCCCCTACGAGCAGTACTTC.

The CDR3 reads CAIIGQEGYGYTF. The CDR3 DNA follows: TGTGCCATTATCGGACAGGAAGGCTATGGCTACACCTTC. This sequence joins TRBV10-3 and TRBJ1-2, with 7 positions matching TRBD1. Germline V CDR1 and CDR2: ENHRY, SYGVKD. This CDR3 has 13 amino acids. With 9 bases clipped from V and 4 bases from J, the junction kept 8 bases outside the gene matches.

The CDR3 DNA reads as TGTGCCAGCAGTTTAAGCTTGGGACAGAAGGGCGAGCAGTACTTC. Amino acid sequence: CASSLSLGQKGEQYF. This chain uses TRBV28 with TRBJ2-7; TRBD1 aligns across 7 bases. Germline lookup yields CDR1 MDHEN and CDR2 SYDVKM. With V trimmed by 2 bases and J by 6 bases, 10 bases remained unmatched. CDR3 size: 15 residues.

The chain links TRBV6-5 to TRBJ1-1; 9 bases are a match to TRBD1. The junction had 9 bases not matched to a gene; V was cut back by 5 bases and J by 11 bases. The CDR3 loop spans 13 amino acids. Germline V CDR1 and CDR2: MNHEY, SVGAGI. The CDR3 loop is CASSRTGVEGAFF. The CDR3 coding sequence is TGTGCCAGCAGTAGGACAGGGGTTGAGGGCGCTTTCTTT.

CDR3 in amino acids: CASSARIAGGAVTSYNEQFF. CDR3 nucleotides: TGTGCCAGCAGTGCCAGGATTGCTGGGGGCGCTGTCACTTCCTACAATGAGCAGTTCTTC. This sequence joins TRBV28 and TRBJ2-1, with a weak D call TRBD1 (6 bases). V was cut by 5 bases and J by 1 base, with 27 bases left in between. CDR1 and CDR2 from the germline V gene are MDHEN and SYDVKM. This CDR3 has 20 residues.